Shown below are 18 T cell receptor beta chains from a single sample sequenced in a study of metastatic and nonmetastatic thyroid tumors. Not a single patient had been given any form of treatment at any point before undergoing thyroid surgery. TCRdb re-called the PCR reads with MiXCR. Of 15,000 to 20,000 clones listed, 34% are singletons. Sequencing was performed on tumor tissue. Receptors were obtained from a male donor with papillary thyroid cancer or a benign thyroid nodule (not recorded which). Some clones in this sample may be carry-over from other donors' samples.

In this sample, this clone turned up a few times. One end of the junction is discordant with germline, which a read error may explain. The chain joins TRBV7-9 to TRBJ2-7; the D is unclear. There are 12 residues in the CDR3. Germline V CDR1 and CDR2: SEHNR, FQNEAQ (reference sequence). Here the CDR3 reads CASISSSYDQYF. The CDR3 coding sequence is TGTGCCAGCATCTCAAGCTCCTACGATCAGTACTTC.

This clone was found many times. The gene calls are TRBV5-1 and TRBJ2-5, with unresolved D. The CDR3 is made up of 16 amino acids. Germline loops: CDR1 SGHRS, CDR2 YFSETQ. V lost 0 bases, J lost 5 bases, and 17 bases lay in between. DNA of the CDR3: TGCGCCAGCAGCTTGGCCGTAGAAGGCGGCCCGGAGACCCAGTACTTC. This translates into CASSLAVEGGPETQYF.

This clone has only a few counts. Additional DNA sequences in this sample encode the identical CDR3. The chain links TRBV20-1 to TRBJ2-7, with 10 bases matching TRBD2. The V gene's germline CDR1 is DFQATT and CDR2 SNEGSKA (reference sequence). The V segment lost 0 bases and the J segment 7 bases; nucleotides outside the gene matches: 12. This CDR3 comprises 16 residues. The CDR3 nucleotides read TGCAGTGCTAGAGATCCCCTAGCGGGAGACCTTCTGGAGCAGTACTTC. As protein: CSARDPLAGDLLEQYF.

This clone was recorded at least ten times. The J gene is TRBJ2-3, the V gene TRBV11-2; unclear D gene. The CDR3 is made up of 13 amino acids. V dropped 1 base and J dropped 2 bases, with 4 bases sitting between them. Germline V gene sequence: CDR1 SGHAT, CDR2 FQNNGV. CDR3 sequence: CASSLANTDTQYF. CDR3 nucleotide sequence: TGTGCCAGCAGCTTAGCGAACACAGATACGCAGTATTTT.

In its sample, this clone was seen a few times. An end of the junction does not agree with germline; a read error may underlie this. The V and J genes are TRBV28 and TRBJ1-6; a possible D gene is TRBD1 (5 bases). The CDR3 is 15 residues long. The germline V gene has CDR1 MDHEN and CDR2 SYDVKM. The chain's CDR3 is CARSRGADLGSPLNF. CDR3 DNA: TGTGCCAGATCCCGCGGGGCTGATCTCGGTTCACCCCTCAACTTT.

In this sample, this clone turned up many times. This chain links TRBV19 with TRBJ2-3; 7 positions match TRBD2. Germline CDR1 reads LNHDA; CDR2 reads SQIVND (reference sequence). Trimming removed 4 bases from V and 2 bases from J; junction bases left unmatched: 9. This CDR3 spans 16 amino acids. For the CDR3, the DNA is TGTGCCAGTAGTACAAGTAGACTAGCATCCACAGATACGCAGTATTTT. It is translated as CASSTSRLASTDTQYF. Complete variable domain (other parts from reference TRBV19 and TRBJ2-3): DGGITQSPKYLFRKEGQNVTLSCEQNLNHDAMYWYRQDPGQGLRLIYYSQIVNDFQKGDIAEGYSVSREKKESFPLTVTSAQKNPTAFYLCASSTSRLASTDTQYFGPGTRLTVL.

V and J are TRBV12-3 or TRBV12-4 and TRBJ2-2; D may be TRBD1 (6 bases). The V and J ends lost 6 bases and 4 bases respectively, with 15 bases between them. This CDR3 is built from 15 residues. Written as DNA, the CDR3 is TGTGCCAGCAGCGTAGGGCAGGGGAGCACCGGGGAGCTGTTTTTT. This gives the protein CASSVGQGSTGELFF.

CDR3: CAIYRAGYQPQHF. The CDR3, as DNA: TGTGCCATCTACAGGGCTGGGTATCAGCCCCAGCATTTT. V usage is TRBV28 and J usage is TRBJ1-5; maybe TRBD1 (6 bases). V gave up 10 bases and J gave up 5 bases, with 15 bases separating them. The CDR3 runs 13 residues. Germline CDR1 reads MDHEN; CDR2 reads SYDVKM.

This clone was observed a handful of times. The chain combines TRBV6-5 with TRBJ2-7; tentative D call: TRBD1 (5 bases). The germline V gene has CDR1 MNHEY and CDR2 SVGAGI. This CDR3 spans 14 amino acids. Trimming took off 4 bases at V and 8 bases at J, with 18 bases between the two ends. As DNA, the CDR3 is TGTGCCAGCAGTTCCCTAGACAGCAACGGGCAGCAGTACTTC. Translation: CASSSLDSNGQQYF.

This clone showed up just a few times. V gene TRBV6-1 combines with J gene TRBJ2-6; D is uncertain. The CDR3 has 15 residues. Per the germline V gene, CDR1 is MNHNS and CDR2 is SASEGT. V lost 10 bases and J lost 1, with 14 bases in between. Here the CDR3 reads CATETGKSGANVLTF. DNA for the CDR3: TGTGCCACAGAGACGGGCAAGTCTGGGGCCAACGTCCTGACTTTC.

This clone has a handful of counts. The same CDR3 also results from other DNA sequences found in this sample. J is TRBJ1-3 and V is TRBV28; D gene ambiguous. Trimming removed 3 bases at V and 5 bases at J, with 8 bases between. The CDR3 totals 13 residues. Germline CDR1 reads MDHEN; CDR2 reads SYDVKM. The CDR3 here is CASSFSGRNTIYF. Here the CDR3 DNA reads TGTGCCAGCAGTTTTTCTGGGAGAAACACCATATATTTT.

This clone was found many times. In the same sample, other DNA sequences code for this CDR3. The chain has TRBV3-1 and TRBJ2-1; D gene uncertain. This CDR3 spans 12 amino acids. The V gene's germline CDR1 is LGHDT and CDR2 YNNKEL (reference sequence). V was clipped by 1 base and J by 7 bases, with 5 bases between them. Here the CDR3 DNA reads TGTGCCAGCAGCCAAGTGGATAATGAGCAGTTCTTC. Amino acid sequence: CASSQVDNEQFF.

Many counts were recorded for this clone. The chain combines TRBV11-3 with TRBJ2-1; no definite D call. CDR3 length: 13 amino acids. V shed 3 bases and J shed 5 bases, with 8 bases lying between them. In germline, CDR1 is SGHNT, CDR2 YENEEA. CDR3 in DNA: TGTGCCAGCAGCTTCGAAGCTAACAATGAGCAGTTCTTC. It translates to CASSFEANNEQFF.

By sample share, this clone is medium-sized. V gene TRBV7-2 combines with J gene TRBJ1-5; D call uncertain. CDR3 length: 13 amino acids. The germline gives CDR1 SGHTA, CDR2 FQGNSA. V gave up 1 base and J gave up 3 bases, with 4 bases separating them. The CDR3 protein is CASSLDTNQPQHF. DNA of the CDR3: TGTGCCAGCAGCTTAGATACCAATCAGCCCCAGCATTTT. The complete variable domain, with remaining parts taken from reference TRBV7-2 and TRBJ1-5, reads GAGVSQSPSNKVTEKGKDVELRCDPISGHTALYWYRQSLGQGLEFLIYFQGNSAPDKSGLPSDRFSAERTGGSVSTLTIQRTQQEDSAVYLCASSLDTNQPQHFGDGTRLSIL.

J is TRBJ2-3 and V is TRBV9; 7 nucleotides agree with TRBD2. The CDR3 length is 15 residues. Trimming cost V 2 bases and J 6 bases; bases outside gene matches: 9. Germline values: CDR1 SGDLS, CDR2 YYNGEE. Here the CDR3 reads CASSVAGTIADTQYF. The CDR3 nucleotides are TGTGCCAGCAGCGTTGCCGGGACTATCGCGGATACGCAGTATTTT.

The chain uses TRBV20-1 and TRBJ2-5, with D possibly being TRBD1 or TRBD2 (5 bases each). Between the trimmed V and J ends, which lost 6 bases and 3 bases, there was a span of 26 bases. Germline CDR1 is DFQATT and CDR2 is SNEGSKA (reference sequence). This CDR3 is 17 amino acids long. Here the CDR3 DNA reads TGCAGTGCCATTTCCTTATGGGACGGACACACTAAAGAGACCCAGTACTTC. It encodes CSAISLWDGHTKETQYF.

The chain has TRBV4-1 and TRBJ1-5; possible D gene TRBD1, 6 bases. The CDR3 has 15 residues. Germline assignment: CDR1 MGHRA and CDR2 YSYEKL. Trimming took 0 bases from V and 2 from J, leaving 8 bases between them. CDR3 loop: CASSQERQGNQPQHF. The CDR3, as DNA: TGCGCCAGCAGCCAAGAAAGACAGGGCAATCAGCCCCAGCATTTT.

This clone was recorded at least ten times. The genes are TRBV18 and TRBJ2-2, with unresolved D. Germline CDR1 and CDR2: KGHSH and LQKENI. V lost 2 bases and J lost 2, with 9 bases in between. The CDR3 sequence is 15 residues long. The CDR3 bases are TGTGCCAGCTCACCAGCGGCCCGAAACACCGGGGAGCTGTTTTTT. This translates into CASSPAARNTGELFF.